A selection of T cell receptor beta chains follows, all from one sample in a study of blood T cell repertoires in COVID-19. Generated by immunoSEQ multiplex PCR, the TCRdb table keeps only in-frame clones and is missing some. Of approximately 74,000 clones detected, about 90% appear once; the ten largest clones hold roughly 1.9%. Sequenced sample: peripheral blood. The source is a woman of 80 years or more with active or convalescent COVID-19. Both conserved end residues are part of each CDR3. A D gene is named only where the DNA matches it firmly. A row's size may be missing; if present it is once, few, many or a size class.

CDR3	DNA	size	D	V	J
CSAGTSGNYNEQFF	TGCAGCGCCGGGACTAGCGGAAATTACAATGAGCAGTTCTTC	once	TRBD2	TRBV29-1	TRBJ2-1
CASRGTSGSGTDTQYF	TGTGCCAGCAGAGGGACTAGCGGGAGTGGCACAGATACGCAGTATTTT	once	TRBD2	TRBV2	TRBJ2-3
CASSILSTGRQPQHF	TGTGCCAGTAGTATTTTGTCCACAGGGCGGCAGCCCCAGCATTTT	-	-	TRBV19	TRBJ1-5
CASTKLAGTYNEQFF	TGTGCCAGCACCAAACTAGCGGGAACCTACAATGAGCAGTTCTTC	once	TRBD2	TRBV6-6	TRBJ2-1
CATSGGTSGTYNEQFF	TGTGCCACCAGTGGGGGGACTAGCGGCACCTACAATGAGCAGTTCTTC	once	TRBD2	TRBV24-1	TRBJ2-1
CASRGNPAGAQYF	TGTGCCAGCAGGGGGAATCCCGCAGGGGCCCAGTACTTC	-	-	TRBV12-3/TRBV12-4	TRBJ2-5
CASSQDGGRDYGYTF	TGCGCCAGCAGCCAAGATGGTGGCAGGGACTATGGCTACACCTTC	-	-	TRBV4-3	TRBJ1-2
CASSEGGSTDTQYF	TGCGCCAGCAGTGAGGGCGGTAGCACAGATACGCAGTATTTT	-	-	TRBV10-1	TRBJ2-3
CASRHTGGEVEKLFF	TGTGCCAGCAGACATACAGGGGGCGAAGTTGAAAAACTGTTTTTT	-	TRBD1	TRBV6-5	TRBJ1-4
CASSLGVGDLKAFF	TGTGCCAGCAGCTTGGGAGTGGGGGACTTGAAAGCTTTCTTT	-	-	TRBV5-5	TRBJ1-1
CASSQSRGNQPQHF	TGTGCCAGCAGCCAATCACGGGGCAATCAGCCCCAGCATTTT	-	-	TRBV16	TRBJ1-5
CASSPLRGSSYNEQFF	TGTGCCAGCAGCCCGCTGAGGGGGAGCTCCTACAATGAGCAGTTCTTC	-	-	TRBV6-2/TRBV6-3	TRBJ2-1
CASSLQAGTGREQFF	TGTGCCAGTAGCCTCCAAGCCGGGACAGGGAGGGAGCAGTTCTTC	-	TRBD1	TRBV19	TRBJ2-1
CASSQEPGTARRNYGYTF	TGTGCCAGCAGCCAAGAACCCGGGACAGCTCGGCGTAACTATGGCTACACCTTC	-	TRBD1	TRBV3-1/TRBV3-2	TRBJ1-2
CASSLRGGGGQPQHF	TGTGCCAGCAGCTTAAGAGGAGGGGGCGGTCAGCCCCAGCATTTT	-	TRBD1	TRBV7-2	TRBJ1-5
CASSLALGQGLETQYF	TGCGCCAGCAGCTTGGCTTTAGGACAGGGGCTAGAGACCCAGTACTTC	-	TRBD1	TRBV5-1	TRBJ2-5
CASSLGGSSEGYTF	TGTGCCAGCAGCTTGGGAGGCTCCTCGGAGGGCTACACCTTC	-	-	TRBV5-5	TRBJ1-2
CASHRGLGVKGEDYEQYF	TGTGCCAGCCACCGGGGACTAGGGGTAAAGGGGGAGGACTACGAGCAGTACTTC	few	TRBD2	TRBV28	TRBJ2-7
CASSLIGQGYGELFF	TGTGCCAGCAGCCTTATCGGACAGGGGTACGGGGAGCTGTTTTTT	-	TRBD1	TRBV7-2	TRBJ2-2
CASSASTVGYTF	TGCGCCAGCAGTGCATCGACAGTTGGCTACACCTTC	-	-	TRBV10-1	TRBJ1-2
CASSLALAGEYNEQFF	TGTGCCAGCAGCTTAGCCCTAGCGGGAGAGTACAATGAGCAGTTCTTC	-	TRBD2	TRBV7-6	TRBJ2-1
CASSQALPTGPYSNQPQHF	TGTGCCAGCAGCCAAGCCCTTCCGACAGGGCCATATAGCAATCAGCCCCAGCATTTT	few	TRBD1	TRBV3-1/TRBV3-2	TRBJ1-5
CASSRDIRANEKLFF	TGTGCCAGCAGCCGGGACATCCGGGCTAATGAAAAACTGTTTTTT	-	-	TRBV4-2	TRBJ1-4
CASGNGGRGRSGANVPTF	TGCGCCAGCGGGAACGGGGGCAGGGGGAGATCTGGGGCCAACGTCCCGACTTTC	once	-	TRBV10-1	TRBJ2-6
CASSLRGGRGNEQFF	TGTGCCAGCAGCTTGAGAGGTGGGAGGGGTAATGAGCAGTTCTTC	-	TRBD2	TRBV7-9	TRBJ2-1
CASQREGRTDTQYF	TGTGCCAGTCAGCGGGAGGGCCGCACAGATACGCAGTATTTT	-	TRBD2	TRBV4-2	TRBJ2-3
CASSPGQQETQYF	TGTGCCAGCAGCCCAGGACAACAAGAGACCCAGTACTTC	-	-	TRBV5-5	TRBJ2-5
CASSATGVGYTF	TGTGCCAGCAGTGCGACAGGGGTTGGCTACACCTTC	once	TRBD1	TRBV12-3/TRBV12-4	TRBJ1-2
CASRLGGAANTEAFF	TGTGCCAGCAGACTGGGGGGGGCAGCCAACACTGAAGCTTTCTTT	-	-	TRBV6-5	TRBJ1-1
CASSSTSGSITYNEQFF	TGTGCCAGCAGCTCCACTAGCGGGAGTATCACCTACAATGAGCAGTTCTTC	-	TRBD2	TRBV5-8	TRBJ2-1
CATSDLLRGRGETQYF	TGTGCCACCAGTGATTTGCTCAGGGGGAGAGGGGAGACCCAGTACTTC	-	TRBD1	TRBV24-1	TRBJ2-5
CASTQGYSNQPQHF	TGTGCCAGTACCCAGGGGTATAGCAATCAGCCCCAGCATTTT	-	-	TRBV2	TRBJ1-5
CSARTGGRTGELFF	TGCAGCGCCAGGACAGGGGGCCGCACCGGGGAGCTGTTTTTT	few	TRBD1	TRBV29-1	TRBJ2-2
CASSLSFRTGVNSPLHF	TGTGCCAGCAGCCTCTCATTTCGGACAGGGGTAAATTCACCCCTCCACTTT	-	TRBD1	TRBV7-9	TRBJ1-6
CASGSPGAGETQYF	TGTGCCAGCGGGAGCCCAGGGGCAGGAGAGACCCAGTACTTC	-	-	TRBV11-2	TRBJ2-5
CASSLMGGPQHF	TGTGCCAGCAGTTTGATGGGGGGGCCCCAGCATTTT	-	-	TRBV12-3/TRBV12-4	TRBJ1-5
CASRATGMNEKLFF	TGTGCCAGCAGGGCAACAGGGATGAATGAAAAACTGTTTTTT	once	-	TRBV6-5	TRBJ1-4
CASSGWTGGETQYF	TGTGCCAGCAGCGGATGGACAGGGGGAGAGACCCAGTACTTC	-	TRBD1	TRBV9	TRBJ2-5
CASSSHSMNTEAFF	TGTGCCAGCAGCTCCCACTCCATGAACACTGAAGCTTTCTTT	-	-	TRBV11-3	TRBJ1-1
CASSLARQGPYGYTF	TGTGCCAGCAGCTTAGCGAGACAGGGTCCATATGGCTACACCTTC	-	TRBD1	TRBV7-2	TRBJ1-2
CASRRGRGGMNEQYF	TGTGCCAGTAGACGCGGGCGAGGGGGAATGAACGAGCAGTACTTC	once	-	TRBV19	TRBJ2-7
CASSLEGGSGNSPLHF	TGCGCCAGCAGCTTGGAAGGGGGTAGCGGGAATTCACCCCTCCACTTT	-	-	TRBV5-1	TRBJ1-6
CASSRAEAGNEQFF	TGTGCCAGCAGTCGAGCGGAAGCGGGTAATGAGCAGTTCTTC	-	-	TRBV2	TRBJ2-1
CASSQVGTGEGYTF	TGTGCCAGCAGCCAAGTAGGGACAGGGGAAGGCTACACCTTC	-	TRBD1	TRBV3-1/TRBV3-2	TRBJ1-2
CASSYGRRQFF	TGTGCCAGCAGTTATGGTAGGAGGCAGTTCTTC	-	-	TRBV6-5	TRBJ2-1
CASSSDSAQHF	TGTGCCAGCAGTTCCGATTCGGCCCAGCATTTT	once	-	TRBV6-6	TRBJ1-5
CASSDGVQGNVLTF	TGTGCCAGCAGTGATGGGGTACAGGGGAACGTCCTGACTTTC	once	TRBD1	TRBV2	TRBJ2-6
CASSLGQGMNTEAFF	TGTGCCAGCAGCTTAGGACAGGGGATGAACACTGAAGCTTTCTTT	few	TRBD1	TRBV11-2	TRBJ1-1
CASSVIADLYNEQFF	TGTGCCAGCAGCGTAATAGCGGACCTCTACAATGAGCAGTTCTTC	-	-	TRBV7-8	TRBJ2-1
CASSKGLAGGTRKETQYF	TGTGCCAGCAGCAAGGGACTAGCGGGAGGAACTAGGAAAGAGACCCAGTACTTC	-	TRBD2	TRBV7-9	TRBJ2-5
CASSLVFHSGSSSYEQYF	TGTGCCAGCAGCCTGGTATTCCATAGCGGGTCTTCCTCCTACGAGCAGTACTTC	-	TRBD2	TRBV5-6	TRBJ2-7
CASSARTGKETQYF	TGTGCCAGCAGTGCCAGGACAGGGAAAGAGACCCAGTACTTC	-	TRBD1	TRBV2	TRBJ2-5